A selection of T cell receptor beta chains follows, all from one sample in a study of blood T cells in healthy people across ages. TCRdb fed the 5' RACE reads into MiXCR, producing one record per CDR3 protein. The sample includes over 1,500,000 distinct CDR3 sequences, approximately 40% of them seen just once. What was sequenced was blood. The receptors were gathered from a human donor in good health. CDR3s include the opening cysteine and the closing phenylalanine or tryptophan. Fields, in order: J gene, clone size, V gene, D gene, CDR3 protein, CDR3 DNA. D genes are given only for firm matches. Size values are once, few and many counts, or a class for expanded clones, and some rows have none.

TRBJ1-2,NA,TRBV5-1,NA,CASSLEQYYGYTF,TGCGCCAGCAGCTTGGAACAGTACTATGGCTACACCTTC
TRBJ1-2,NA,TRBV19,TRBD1,CASSIHRDRDDGYTF,TGTGCCAGTAGTATTCACCGGGACAGGGATGATGGCTACACCTTC
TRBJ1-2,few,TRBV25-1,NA,CASSESSSGVEGYTF,TGTGCCAGCAGTGAATCCTCCTCGGGGGTTGAGGGCTACACCTTC
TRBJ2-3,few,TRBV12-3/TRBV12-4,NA,CASRPWGSLSTDTQYF,TGTGCCAGCAGACCCTGGGGCTCGCTCAGCACAGATACGCAGTATTTT
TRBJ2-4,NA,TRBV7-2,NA,CASSFSGPGLNIQYF,TGTGCCAGCAGCTTCTCCGGGCCGGGGCTAAACATTCAGTACTTC
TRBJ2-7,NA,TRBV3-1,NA,CASMARTYEQYF,TGTGCCAGCATGGCGCGAACCTACGAGCAGTACTTC
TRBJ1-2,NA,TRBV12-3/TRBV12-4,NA,CASIVIPGGDYTF,TGTGCCAGCATCGTCATTCCGGGCGGGGACTACACCTTC
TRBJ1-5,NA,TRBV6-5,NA,CASSYSVGPNQPQHF,TGTGCCAGCAGTTACTCGGTGGGACCGAATCAGCCCCAGCATTTT
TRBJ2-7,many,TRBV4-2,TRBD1,CASSQGTGTGFHEQYF,TGTGCCAGCAGCCAAGGTACCGGGACAGGGTTCCACGAGCAGTACTTC
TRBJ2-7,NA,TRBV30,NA,CAWSTGSSYEQYF,TGTGCCTGGAGCACAGGGTCCTCCTACGAGCAGTACTTC
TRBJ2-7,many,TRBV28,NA,CASSSEGNEQYF,TGTGCCAGCAGCTCGGAAGGGAACGAGCAGTACTTC
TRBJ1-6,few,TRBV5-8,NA,CASSSRGGASPLHF,TGTGCCAGCAGCAGTAGAGGAGGTGCTTCACCCCTCCACTTT
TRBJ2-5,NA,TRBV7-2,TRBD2,CASSGRTRGRETRYF,TGTGCCAGCAGCGGCAGGACTAGAGGTCGAGAGACCCGGTACTTC
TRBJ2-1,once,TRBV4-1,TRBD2,CASGLASGGLYNEQFF,TGCGCCAGCGGCCTGGCTAGCGGGGGTCTCTACAATGAGCAGTTCTTC
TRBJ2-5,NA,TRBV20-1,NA,CSATGPGPNQQYF,TGCAGTGCGACCGGCCCGGGGCCTAATCAGCAGTACTTC
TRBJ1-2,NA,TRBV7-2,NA,CASSLAVTDNYGYTF,TGTGCCAGCAGCTTAGCGGTAACAGACAACTATGGCTACACCTTC
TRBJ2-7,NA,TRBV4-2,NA,CASSLPPGQGLYEQYF,TGTGCCAGCAGCCTCCCTCCGGGACAAGGCTTATACGAGCAGTACTTC
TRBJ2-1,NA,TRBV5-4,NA,CASSLLISKYNEQFF,TGTGCCAGCAGCTTGCTTATATCGAAGTACAATGAGCAGTTCTTC
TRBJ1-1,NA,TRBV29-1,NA,CSVEWNTGAFF,TGCAGCGTTGAGTGGAACACTGGAGCTTTCTTT
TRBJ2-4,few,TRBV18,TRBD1,CASSQAGQGASEQYF,TGTGCCAGCTCCCAGGCGGGACAGGGGGCGAGTGAGCAGTACTTC
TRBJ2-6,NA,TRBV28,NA,CASSLERVSNVLTF,TGTGCCAGCAGTTTAGAAAGGGTCTCCAACGTCCTGACTTTC
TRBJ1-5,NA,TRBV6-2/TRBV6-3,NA,CASSFDYYSNQPQHF,TGTGCCAGCAGTTTCGACTACTATAGCAATCAGCCCCAGCATTTT
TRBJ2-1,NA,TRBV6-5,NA,CASSRPTRSSYNEQFF,TGTGCCAGCAGCCGCCCGACCAGGAGCTCCTACAATGAGCAGTTCTTC
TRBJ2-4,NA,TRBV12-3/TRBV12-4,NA,CASRSGPFQFSYNEQYF,TGTGCCAGCAGATCCGGGCCATTCCAGTTCTCCTACAATGAGCAGTACTTC
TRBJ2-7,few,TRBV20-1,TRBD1,CSARDGQGASYEQYF,TGCAGTGCTAGGGACGGACAGGGCGCTAGCTACGAGCAGTACTTC
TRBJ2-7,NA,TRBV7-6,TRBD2,CASSLEGRGRSYEQYF,TGTGCCAGCAGCTTAGAAGGGAGGGGTAGATCTTACGAGCAGTACTTC
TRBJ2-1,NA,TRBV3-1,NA,CASSQSTNEQFF,TGTGCCAGCAGCCAGAGCACCAATGAGCAGTTCTTC
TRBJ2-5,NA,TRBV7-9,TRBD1,CASSFGTGGMETQYF,TGTGCCAGCAGCTTCGGGACAGGGGGCATGGAGACCCAGTACTTC
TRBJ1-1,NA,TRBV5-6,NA,CASWVSDTEAFF,TGTGCCAGCTGGGTATCGGACACTGAAGCTTTCTTT
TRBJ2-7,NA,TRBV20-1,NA,CSTHKGGSNEQYF,TGCAGTACTCACAAGGGGGGTTCGAACGAGCAGTACTTC
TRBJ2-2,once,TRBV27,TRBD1,CASSFLRGQSGELFF,TGTGCCAGCAGTTTTCTCAGGGGGCAGAGCGGGGAGCTGTTTTTT
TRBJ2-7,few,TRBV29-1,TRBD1,CSVGLGQPSNSYEQYF,TGCAGCGTTGGATTGGGACAGCCATCAAATTCTTACGAGCAGTACTTC
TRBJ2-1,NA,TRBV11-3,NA,CASSSSLDWTDSYNEQFF,TGTGCCAGCAGCTCCTCCCTAGACTGGACGGACTCCTACAATGAGCAGTTCTTC
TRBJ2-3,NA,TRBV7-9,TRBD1,CASSRPGQGSADTQYF,TGTGCCAGCAGTCGTCCGGGACAGGGTAGCGCAGATACGCAGTATTTT
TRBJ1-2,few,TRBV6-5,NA,CASSYSRSLGGYTF,TGTGCCAGCAGTTACTCGAGGAGCCTGGGGGGCTACACCTTC
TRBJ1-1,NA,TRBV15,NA,CATSADRMNTEAFF,TGTGCCACCAGCGCGGACCGAATGAACACTGAAGCTTTCTTT
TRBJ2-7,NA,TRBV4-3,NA,CASSQSHGHSYEQYF,TGCGCCAGCAGCCAATCCCACGGACATTCCTACGAGCAGTACTTC
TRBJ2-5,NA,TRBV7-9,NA,CASSLGVWETQYF,TGTGCCAGCAGCTTAGGGGTGTGGGAGACCCAGTACTTC
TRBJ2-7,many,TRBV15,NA,CATREGGSYEQYF,TGTGCCACCAGGGAGGGGGGCTCCTACGAGCAGTACTTC
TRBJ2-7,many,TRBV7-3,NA,CASSRGTGYEQYF,TGTGCCAGCAGCCGCGGCACAGGGTACGAGCAGTACTTC
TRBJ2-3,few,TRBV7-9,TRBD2,CASSGGTSGRTDTQYF,TGTGCCAGCAGCGGAGGGACTAGCGGTCGCACAGATACGCAGTATTTT
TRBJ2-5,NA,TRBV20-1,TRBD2,CGALTPSGLGETQYF,TGCGGTGCCCTGACCCCTAGCGGCCTAGGGGAGACCCAGTACTTC
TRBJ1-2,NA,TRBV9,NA,CASSVRQSDSRVVEGCTF,TGTGCCAGCAGCGTTCGGCAATCCGACAGCCGAGTAGTGGAGGGCTGCACCTTC
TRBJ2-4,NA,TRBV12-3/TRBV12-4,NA,CASSLAQGSYLAKNIQYF,TGTGCCAGCAGCTTGGCGCAGGGTTCGTACTTAGCCAAAAACATTCAGTACTTC
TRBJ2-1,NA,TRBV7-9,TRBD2,CASSLASSSGFSNEQFF,TGTGCCAGCAGCTTAGCGTCGTCTAGCGGGTTTAGCAATGAGCAGTTCTTC
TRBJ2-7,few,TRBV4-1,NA,CASSQESGTYGEQYF,TGCGCCAGCAGCCAAGAGTCGGGGACCTATGGGGAGCAGTACTTC
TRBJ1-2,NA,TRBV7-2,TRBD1,CASSSQPGQGGGYTF,TGTGCCAGCAGCTCACAACCGGGACAGGGGGGAGGCTACACCTTC
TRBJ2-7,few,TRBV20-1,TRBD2,CSARTAEAGGNYYEQYF,TGCAGTGCTAGAACCGCCGAAGCGGGGGGTAACTACTACGAGCAGTACTTC
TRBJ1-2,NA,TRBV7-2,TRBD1,CASSLAHSGAGGGGYTF,TGTGCCAGCAGCTTAGCCCACTCTGGGGCAGGGGGAGGCGGCTACACCTTC